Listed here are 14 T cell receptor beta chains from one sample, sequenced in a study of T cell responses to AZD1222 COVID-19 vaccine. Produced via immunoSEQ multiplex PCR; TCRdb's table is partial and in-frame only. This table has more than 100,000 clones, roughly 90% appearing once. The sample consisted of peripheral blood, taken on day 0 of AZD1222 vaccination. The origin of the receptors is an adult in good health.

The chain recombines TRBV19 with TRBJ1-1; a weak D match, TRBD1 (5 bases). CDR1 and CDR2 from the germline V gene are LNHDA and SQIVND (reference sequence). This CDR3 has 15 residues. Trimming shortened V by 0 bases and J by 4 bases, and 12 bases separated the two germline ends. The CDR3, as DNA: TGTGCCAGTAGTATAGACGGGGGTCCGGGCACTGAAGCTTTCTTT. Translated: CASSIDGGPGTEAFF.

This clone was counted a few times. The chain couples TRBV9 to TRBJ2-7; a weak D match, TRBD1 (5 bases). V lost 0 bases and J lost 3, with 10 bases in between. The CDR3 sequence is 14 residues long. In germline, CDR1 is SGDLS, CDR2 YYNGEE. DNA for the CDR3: TGTGCCAGCAGCGTAGAGCAGGGATTCTACGAGCAGTACTTC. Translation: CASSVEQGFYEQYF.

The CDR3 region has the DNA TGTGCCAGCAGTTTAGGAACGGGGCCGACGAGGGGTACGCAGTATTTT. It codes for CASSLGTGPTRGTQYF. The V call is TRBV27, the J call TRBJ2-3; the D call may be TRBD1 or TRBD2 (5 bases each). Germline CDR1 is MNHEY and CDR2 is SMNVEV (reference sequence). There are 16 residues in the CDR3. Between the trimmed V and J ends, which lost 2 bases and 8 bases, there was a span of 20 bases.

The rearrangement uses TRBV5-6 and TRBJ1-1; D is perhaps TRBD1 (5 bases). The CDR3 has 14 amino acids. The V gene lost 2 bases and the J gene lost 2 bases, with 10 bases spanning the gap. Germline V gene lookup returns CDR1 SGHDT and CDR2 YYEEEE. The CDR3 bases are TGTGCCAGCAGCTTTACCGGGACTAACACTGAAGCTTTCTTT. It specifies CASSFTGTNTEAFF. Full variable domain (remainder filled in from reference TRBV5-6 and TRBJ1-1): DAGVTQSPTHLIKTRGQQVTLRCSPKSGHDTVSWYQQALGQGPQFIFQYYEEEERQRGNFPDRFSGHQFPNYSSELNVNALLLGDSALYLCASSFTGTNTEAFFGQGTRLTVV.

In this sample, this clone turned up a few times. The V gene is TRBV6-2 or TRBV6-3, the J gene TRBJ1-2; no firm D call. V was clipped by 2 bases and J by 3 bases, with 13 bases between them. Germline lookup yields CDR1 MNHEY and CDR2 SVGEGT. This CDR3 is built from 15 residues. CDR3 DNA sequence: TGTGCCAGCAGTTACGGCAGTAGCCACTACTATGGCTACACCTTC. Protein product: CASSYGSSHYYGYTF.

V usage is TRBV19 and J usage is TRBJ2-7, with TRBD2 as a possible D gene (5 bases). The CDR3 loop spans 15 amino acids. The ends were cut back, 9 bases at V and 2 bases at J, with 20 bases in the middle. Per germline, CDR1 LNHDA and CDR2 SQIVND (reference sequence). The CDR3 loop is CASAINPRVPYEQYF. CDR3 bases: TGTGCCAGCGCAATTAATCCGAGGGTCCCCTACGAGCAGTACTTC. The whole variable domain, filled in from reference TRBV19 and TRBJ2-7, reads DGGITQSPKYLFRKEGQNVTLSCEQNLNHDAMYWYRQDPGQGLRLIYYSQIVNDFQKGDIAEGYSVSREKKESFPLTVTSAQKNPTAFYLCASAINPRVPYEQYFGPGTRLTVT.

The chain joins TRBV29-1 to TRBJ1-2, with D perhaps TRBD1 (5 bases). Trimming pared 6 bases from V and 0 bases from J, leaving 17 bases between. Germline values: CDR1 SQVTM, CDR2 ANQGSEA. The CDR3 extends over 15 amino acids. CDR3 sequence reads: CSVRDPRRANYGYTF. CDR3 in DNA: TGCAGCGTGAGGGACCCTAGGAGGGCTAACTATGGCTACACCTTC.

CDR3 bases: TGTGCCAGCTCAAATACAGGAGGCGGAACTAATGAAAAACTGTTTTTT. As protein: CASSNTGGGTNEKLFF. The V gene is TRBV18, the J gene TRBJ1-4; TRBD1 might be the D (5 bases). CDR1 KGHSH and CDR2 LQKENI come from the germline V gene. The CDR3 is 16 residues long. With 5 bases removed from V and 1 base from J, the gap between germline ends came to 14 bases.

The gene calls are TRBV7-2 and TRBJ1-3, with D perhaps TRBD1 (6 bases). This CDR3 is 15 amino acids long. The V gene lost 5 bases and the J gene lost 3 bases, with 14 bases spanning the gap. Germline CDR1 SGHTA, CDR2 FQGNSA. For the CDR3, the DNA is TGTGCCAGCAGCCCAGGGACACTCCTTGGAAACACCATATATTTT. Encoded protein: CASSPGTLLGNTIYF. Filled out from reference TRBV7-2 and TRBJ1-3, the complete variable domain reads GAGVSQSPSNKVTEKGKDVELRCDPISGHTALYWYRQSLGQGLEFLIYFQGNSAPDKSGLPSDRFSAERTGGSVSTLTIQRTQQEDSAVYLCASSPGTLLGNTIYFGEGSWLTVV.

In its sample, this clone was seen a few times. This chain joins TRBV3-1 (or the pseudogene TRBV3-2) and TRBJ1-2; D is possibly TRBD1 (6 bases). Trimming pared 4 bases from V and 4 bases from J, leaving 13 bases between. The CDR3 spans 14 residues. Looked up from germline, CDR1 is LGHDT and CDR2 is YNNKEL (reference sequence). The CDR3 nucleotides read TGTGCCAGCAGCCCTGACAGGCCCGCCTATGGCTACACCTTC. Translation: CASSPDRPAYGYTF.

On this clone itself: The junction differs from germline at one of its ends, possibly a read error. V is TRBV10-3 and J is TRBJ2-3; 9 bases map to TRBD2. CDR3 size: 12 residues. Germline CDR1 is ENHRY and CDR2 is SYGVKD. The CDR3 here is CAISELGTSSDF. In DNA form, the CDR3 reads TGTGCCATCAGTGAGTTGGGGACTAGCTCGGATTTT.

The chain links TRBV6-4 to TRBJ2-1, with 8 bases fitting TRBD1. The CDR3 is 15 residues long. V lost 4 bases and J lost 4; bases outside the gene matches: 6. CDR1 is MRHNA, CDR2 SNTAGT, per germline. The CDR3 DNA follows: TGTGCCAGCAGTGTAGGGCGACAGGGGTACAATGAGCAGTTCTTC. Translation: CASSVGRQGYNEQFF.

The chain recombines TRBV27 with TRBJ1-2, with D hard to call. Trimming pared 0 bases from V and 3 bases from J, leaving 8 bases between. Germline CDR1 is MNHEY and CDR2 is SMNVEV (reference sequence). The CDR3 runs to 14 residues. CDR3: CASSLSLGDYGYTF. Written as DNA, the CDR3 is TGTGCCAGCAGTTTATCGTTGGGAGACTATGGCTACACCTTC.

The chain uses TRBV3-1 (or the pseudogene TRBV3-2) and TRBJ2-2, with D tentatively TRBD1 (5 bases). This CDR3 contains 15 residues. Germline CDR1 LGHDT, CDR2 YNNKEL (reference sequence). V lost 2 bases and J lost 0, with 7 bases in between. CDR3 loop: CASSQRQTNTGELFF. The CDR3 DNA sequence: TGTGCCAGCAGCCAACGACAGACGAACACCGGGGAGCTGTTTTTT.